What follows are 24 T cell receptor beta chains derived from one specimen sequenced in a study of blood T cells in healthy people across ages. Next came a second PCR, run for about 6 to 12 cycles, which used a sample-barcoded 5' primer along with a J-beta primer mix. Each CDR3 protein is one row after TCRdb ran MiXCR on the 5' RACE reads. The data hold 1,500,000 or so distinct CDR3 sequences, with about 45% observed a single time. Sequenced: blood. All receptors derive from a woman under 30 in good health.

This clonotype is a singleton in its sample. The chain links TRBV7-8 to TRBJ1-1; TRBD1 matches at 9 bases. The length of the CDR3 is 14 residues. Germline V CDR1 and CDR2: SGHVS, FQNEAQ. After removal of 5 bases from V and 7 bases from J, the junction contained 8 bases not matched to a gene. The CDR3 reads CASSLPGGQGEAFF. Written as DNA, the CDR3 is TGTGCCAGCAGCCTACCCGGGGGACAGGGTGAAGCTTTCTTT.

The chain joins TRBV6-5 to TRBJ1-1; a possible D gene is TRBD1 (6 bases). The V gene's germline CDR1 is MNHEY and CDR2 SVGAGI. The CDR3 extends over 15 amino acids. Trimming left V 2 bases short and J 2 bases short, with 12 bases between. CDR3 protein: CASSYAATGNTEAFF. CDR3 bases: TGTGCCAGCAGTTACGCCGCGACAGGAAACACTGAAGCTTTCTTT.

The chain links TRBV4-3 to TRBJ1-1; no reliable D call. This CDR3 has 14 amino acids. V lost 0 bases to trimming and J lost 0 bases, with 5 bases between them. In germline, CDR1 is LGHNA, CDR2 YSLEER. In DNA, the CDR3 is TGCGCCAGCAGCCAAGAACGGGTGAACACTGAAGCTTTCTTT. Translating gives CASSQERVNTEAFF.

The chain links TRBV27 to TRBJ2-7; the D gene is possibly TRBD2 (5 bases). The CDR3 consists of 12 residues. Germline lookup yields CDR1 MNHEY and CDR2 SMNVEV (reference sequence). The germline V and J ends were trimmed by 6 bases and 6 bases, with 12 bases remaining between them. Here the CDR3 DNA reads TGTGCCAGCAGGGGGAGTAGGTTCGAGCAGTACTTC. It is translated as CASRGSRFEQYF.

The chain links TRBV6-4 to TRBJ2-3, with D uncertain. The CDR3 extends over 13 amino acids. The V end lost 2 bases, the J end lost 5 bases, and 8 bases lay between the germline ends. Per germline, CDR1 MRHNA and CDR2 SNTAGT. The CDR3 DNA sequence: TGTGCCAGCAGTGACAACCTGCTAGATACGCAGTATTTT. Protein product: CASSDNLLDTQYF.

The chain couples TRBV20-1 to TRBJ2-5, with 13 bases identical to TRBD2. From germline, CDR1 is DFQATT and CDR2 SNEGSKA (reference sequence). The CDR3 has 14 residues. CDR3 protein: CIPGTSGNQETQYF. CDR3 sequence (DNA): TGCATCCCCGGGACTAGCGGGAATCAAGAGACCCAGTACTTC.

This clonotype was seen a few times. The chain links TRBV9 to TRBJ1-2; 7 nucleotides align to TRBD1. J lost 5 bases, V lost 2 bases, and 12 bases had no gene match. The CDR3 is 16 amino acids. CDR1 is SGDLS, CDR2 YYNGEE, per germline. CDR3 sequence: CASSVDREKVGYGYTF. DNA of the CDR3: TGTGCCAGCAGCGTCGACAGGGAGAAAGTTGGGTATGGCTACACCTTC.

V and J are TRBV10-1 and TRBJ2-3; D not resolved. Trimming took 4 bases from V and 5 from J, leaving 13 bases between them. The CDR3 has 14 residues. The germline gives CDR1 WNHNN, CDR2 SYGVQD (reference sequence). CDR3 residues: CASSGAPLVDTQYF. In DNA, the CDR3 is TGCGCCAGCAGTGGCGCCCCGTTAGTAGATACGCAGTATTTT.

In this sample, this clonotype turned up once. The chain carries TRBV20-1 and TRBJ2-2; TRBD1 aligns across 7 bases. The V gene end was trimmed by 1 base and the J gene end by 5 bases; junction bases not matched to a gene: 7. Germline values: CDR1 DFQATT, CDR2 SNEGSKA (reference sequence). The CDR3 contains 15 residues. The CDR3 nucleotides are TGCAGTGCTAGAGTCGGACAGGTTAGAACCGGGGAGCTGTTTTTT. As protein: CSARVGQVRTGELFF.

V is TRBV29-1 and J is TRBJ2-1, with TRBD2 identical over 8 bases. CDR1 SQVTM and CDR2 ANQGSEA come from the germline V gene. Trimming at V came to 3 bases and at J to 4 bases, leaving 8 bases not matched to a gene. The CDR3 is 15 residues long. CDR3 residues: CSVEESGSFYNEQFF. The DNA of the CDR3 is TGCAGCGTTGAGGAGAGCGGGAGTTTTTACAATGAGCAGTTCTTC.

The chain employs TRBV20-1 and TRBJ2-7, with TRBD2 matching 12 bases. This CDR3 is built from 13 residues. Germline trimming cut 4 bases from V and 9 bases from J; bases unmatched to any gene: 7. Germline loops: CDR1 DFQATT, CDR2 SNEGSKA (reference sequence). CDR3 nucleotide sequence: TGCAGTGCTACCCTAGCGGGAGGGCCGGGGCAGTACTTC. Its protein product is CSATLAGGPGQYF.

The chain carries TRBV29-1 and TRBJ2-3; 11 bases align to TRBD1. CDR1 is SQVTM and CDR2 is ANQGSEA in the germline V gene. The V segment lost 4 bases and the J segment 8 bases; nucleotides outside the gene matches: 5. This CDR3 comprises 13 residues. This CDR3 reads CSVGTGGIGTQYF. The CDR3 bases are TGCAGCGTTGGGACAGGGGGCATAGGTACGCAGTATTTT.

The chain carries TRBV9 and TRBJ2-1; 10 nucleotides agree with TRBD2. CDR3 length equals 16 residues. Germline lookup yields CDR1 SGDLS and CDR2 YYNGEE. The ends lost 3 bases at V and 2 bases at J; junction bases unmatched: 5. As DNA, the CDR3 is TGTGCCAGCAGCGAAGAAGGACTAGCGGCCTACAATGAGCAGTTCTTC. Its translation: CASSEEGLAAYNEQFF.

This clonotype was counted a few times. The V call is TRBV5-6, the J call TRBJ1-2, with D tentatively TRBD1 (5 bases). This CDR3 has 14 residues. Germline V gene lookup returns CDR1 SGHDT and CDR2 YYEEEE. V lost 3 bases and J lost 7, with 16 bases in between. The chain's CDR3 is CASSSDSVGPGYTF. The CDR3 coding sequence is TGTGCCAGCAGCTCCGACAGTGTAGGGCCTGGCTACACCTTC.

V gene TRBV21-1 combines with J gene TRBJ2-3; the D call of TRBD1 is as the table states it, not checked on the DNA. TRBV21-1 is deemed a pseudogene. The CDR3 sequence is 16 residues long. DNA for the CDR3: TGTGCCAGCAGCAACTTACAGGGACTCAGCACAGATACGCAGTATTTT. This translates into CASSNLQGLSTDTQYF.

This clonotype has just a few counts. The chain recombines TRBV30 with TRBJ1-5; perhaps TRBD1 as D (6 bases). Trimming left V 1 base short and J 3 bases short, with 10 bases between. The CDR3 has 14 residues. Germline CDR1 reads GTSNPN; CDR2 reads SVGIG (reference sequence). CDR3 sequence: CAWSGGGSNQPQHF. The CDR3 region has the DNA TGTGCCTGGAGTGGGGGGGGCTCCAATCAGCCCCAGCATTTT.

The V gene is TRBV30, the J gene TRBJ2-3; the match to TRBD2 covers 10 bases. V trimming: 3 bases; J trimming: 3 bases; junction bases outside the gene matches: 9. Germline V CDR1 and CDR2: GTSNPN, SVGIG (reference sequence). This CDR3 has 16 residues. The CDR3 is CAWSDPAGGETDTQYF. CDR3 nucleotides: TGTGCCTGGAGCGATCCAGCGGGAGGGGAAACAGATACGCAGTATTTT. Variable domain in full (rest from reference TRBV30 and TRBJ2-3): SQTIHQWPATLVQPVGSPLSLECTVEGTSNPNLYWYRQAAGRGLQLLFYSVGIGQISSEVPQNLSASRPQDRQFILSSKKLLLSDSGFYLCAWSDPAGGETDTQYFGPGTRLTVL.

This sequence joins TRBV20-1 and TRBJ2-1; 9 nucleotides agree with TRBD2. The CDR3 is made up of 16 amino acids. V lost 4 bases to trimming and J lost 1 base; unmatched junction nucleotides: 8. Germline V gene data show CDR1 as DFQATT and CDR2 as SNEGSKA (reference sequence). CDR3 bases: TGCAGTGCTAACAGGGGCGGGGGGGCATCCTACAATGAGCAGTTCTTC. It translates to CSANRGGGASYNEQFF.

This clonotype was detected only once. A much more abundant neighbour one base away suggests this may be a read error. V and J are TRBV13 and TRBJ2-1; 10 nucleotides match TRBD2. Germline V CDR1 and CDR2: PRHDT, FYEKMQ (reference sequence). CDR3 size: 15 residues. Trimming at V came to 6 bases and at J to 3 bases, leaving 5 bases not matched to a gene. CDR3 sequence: CASSHSGRNYNEQFF. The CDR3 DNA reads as TGTGCCAGCAGTCATAGCGGGAGGAACTACAATGAGCAGTTCTTC.

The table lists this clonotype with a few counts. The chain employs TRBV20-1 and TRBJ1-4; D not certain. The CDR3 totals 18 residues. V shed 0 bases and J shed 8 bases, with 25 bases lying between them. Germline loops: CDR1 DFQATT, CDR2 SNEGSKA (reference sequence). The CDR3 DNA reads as TGCAGTGCTAGAGAGGTCGATCTAAAGAGGTGGGCTGGAGAAAAACTGTTTTTT. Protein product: CSAREVDLKRWAGEKLFF.

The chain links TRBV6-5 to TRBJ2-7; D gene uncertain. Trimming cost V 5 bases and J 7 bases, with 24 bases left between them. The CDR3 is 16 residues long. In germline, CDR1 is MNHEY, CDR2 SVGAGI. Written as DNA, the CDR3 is TGTGCCAGCAGTCAGGTCTATTCGCACCTCTACAATGAGCAGTACTTC. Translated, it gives CASSQVYSHLYNEQYF.

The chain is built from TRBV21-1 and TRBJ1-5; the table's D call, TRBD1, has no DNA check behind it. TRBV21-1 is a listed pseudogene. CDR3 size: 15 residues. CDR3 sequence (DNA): TGTGCCAGCAGTGAAGACGCGCGCCTAAATCAGCCCCAGCATTTT. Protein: CASSEDARLNQPQHF.

CDR3 loop: CATSDADRGDGTQYF. The CDR3 region has the DNA TGTGCCACCAGTGACGCGGACAGGGGAGATGGGACCCAGTACTTC. The rearrangement joins TRBV24-1 to TRBJ2-5; 9 bases align to TRBD1. Germline assignment: CDR1 KGHDR and CDR2 SFDVKD. CDR3 length: 15 amino acids. The V segment lost 4 bases and the J segment 7 bases; nucleotides outside the gene matches: 9.

CDR3 sequence reads: CASSLGLYGVGDTQYF. CDR3 sequence (DNA): TGTGCCAGCAGCTTAGGCCTCTACGGGGTGGGAGATACGCAGTATTTT. The chain has TRBV7-2 and TRBJ2-3; TRBD2 is a possible D gene (5 bases). Trimming removed 1 base at V and 5 bases at J, with 16 bases between. The length of the CDR3 is 16 residues. CDR1 is SGHTA, CDR2 FQGNSA, per germline. Full variable domain (remainder filled in from reference TRBV7-2 and TRBJ2-3): GAGVSQSPSNKVTEKGKDVELRCDPISGHTALYWYRQSLGQGLEFLIYFQGNSAPDKSGLPSDRFSAERTGGSVSTLTIQRTQQEDSAVYLCASSLGLYGVGDTQYFGPGTRLTVL.